The next 8 T cell receptor beta chains were all read from a single sample in a study of blood T cell repertoires in COVID-19. The data were produced by immunoSEQ multiplex PCR, yet TCRdb's version contains in-frame clones alone and is incomplete. Altogether about 140,000 clones are present, about 70% being singletons, with the ten largest covering approximately 14%. Sequencing was carried out using peripheral blood. Receptors originate from an elderly man with acute or convalescent COVID-19.

In this sample, this clone turned up a few times. This chain uses TRBV18 with TRBJ1-1; D gene uncertain. CDR1 and CDR2 from the germline V gene are KGHSH and LQKENI. The germline V and J ends were trimmed by 4 bases and 1 base, with 7 bases remaining between them. This CDR3 region has 13 residues. This CDR3 is CASSQIENTEAFF. The DNA of the CDR3 is TGTGCCAGCTCACAGATAGAGAACACTGAAGCTTTCTTT.

The chain joins TRBV5-1 to TRBJ1-1; TRBD1 matches at 7 bases. The CDR3 is 13 amino acids. V shed 0 bases and J 4 bases; nucleotides not matched to a gene: 0. Germline CDR1 reads SGHRS; CDR2 reads YFSETQ. CDR3 protein: CASSLEGATEAFF. The CDR3 DNA reads TGCGCCAGCAGCTTGGAGGGGGCCACTGAAGCTTTCTTT.

The rearrangement joins TRBV24-1 to TRBJ2-1, with TRBD1 identical over 10 bases. Germline V gene sequence: CDR1 KGHDR, CDR2 SFDVKD. With 3 bases clipped from V and 8 bases from J, the junction kept 6 bases outside the gene matches. The CDR3 totals 15 residues. Here the CDR3 reads CATSDPGQGSDEQFF. CDR3 bases: TGTGCCACCAGTGATCCGGGACAGGGGAGCGATGAGCAGTTCTTC.

This clone was observed a single time. DNA for the CDR3: TGTGCCTCTCGAAGGGGGGGGACGGACAATGAGCAGTTCTTC. Translating it yields CASRRGGTDNEQFF. This chain joins TRBV19 and TRBJ2-1; D is possibly TRBD2 (7 bases). This CDR3 has 14 residues. Germline loops: CDR1 LNHDA, CDR2 SQIVND (reference sequence). Trimming removed 11 bases from V and 5 bases from J, with 19 bases in between.

The chain couples TRBV21-1 to TRBJ2-1; TRBD2 is taken as the D call from the table, unchecked against the DNA. TRBV21-1 is a known pseudogene. This CDR3 is built from 16 residues. The CDR3 here is CASSPRTIQNYNEQFF. Written as DNA, the CDR3 is TGTGCCAGCAGCCCCCGGACTATACAAAACTACAATGAGCAGTTCTTC.

J is TRBJ2-5 and V is TRBV7-9, with a weak D call TRBD1 (5 bases). The V and J ends lost 5 bases and 2 bases respectively, with 12 bases between them. Germline V gene sequence: CDR1 SEHNR, CDR2 FQNEAQ (reference sequence). The CDR3 runs 14 residues. CDR3 nucleotides: TGTGCCAGCAGCCAATACAGGTCACAAGAGACCCAGTACTTC. Protein: CASSQYRSQETQYF.

This chain joins TRBV11-2 and TRBJ2-3; unclear D gene. Germline values: CDR1 SGHAT, CDR2 FQNNGV. The CDR3 is made up of 14 amino acids. V lost 3 bases to trimming and J lost 0 bases, with 7 bases between them. CDR3 in amino acids: CASSFPVSTDTQYF. The CDR3 DNA reads TGTGCCAGCAGCTTTCCCGTGAGCACAGATACGCAGTATTTT.

This clone was detected only once. The chain combines TRBV7-2 with TRBJ1-2, with 9 bases aligning to TRBD1. V was clipped by 5 bases and J by 8 bases; unmatched bases: 9. Germline V gene sequence: CDR1 SGHTA, CDR2 FQGNSA. This CDR3 contains 14 residues. CDR3: CASSPQGQGGGYTF. The CDR3 DNA reads as TGTGCCAGCAGCCCCCAGGGACAGGGCGGGGGCTACACCTTC.